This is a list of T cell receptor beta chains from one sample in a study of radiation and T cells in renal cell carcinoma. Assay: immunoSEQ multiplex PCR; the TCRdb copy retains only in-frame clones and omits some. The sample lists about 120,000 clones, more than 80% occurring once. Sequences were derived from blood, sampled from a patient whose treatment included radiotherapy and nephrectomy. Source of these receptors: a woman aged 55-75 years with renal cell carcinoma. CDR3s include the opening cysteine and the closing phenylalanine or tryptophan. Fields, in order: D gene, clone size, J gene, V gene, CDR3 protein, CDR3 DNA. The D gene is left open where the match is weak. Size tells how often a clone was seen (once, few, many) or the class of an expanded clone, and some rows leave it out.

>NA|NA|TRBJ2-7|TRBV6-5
CASSYGQGTTYEQYF
TGTGCCAGCAGTTACGGTCAGGGTACCACCTACGAGCAGTACTTC
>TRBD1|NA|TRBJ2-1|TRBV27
CASSPGQGFPKSSYNEQFF
TGTGCCAGCAGCCCGGGACAGGGATTCCCGAAAAGCTCCTACAATGAGCAGTTCTTC
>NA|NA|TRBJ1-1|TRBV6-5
CASSYSFPQSPEAFF
TGTGCCAGCAGTTACTCCTTTCCTCAGAGTCCTGAAGCTTTCTTT
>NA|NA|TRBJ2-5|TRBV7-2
CASSLLNIQETQYF
TGTGCCAGCAGCTTACTGAACATCCAAGAGACCCAGTACTTC
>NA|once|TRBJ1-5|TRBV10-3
CAISEFGTGNQPQHF
TGTGCCATCAGTGAGTTCGGGACGGGCAATCAGCCCCAGCATTTT
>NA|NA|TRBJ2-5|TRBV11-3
CASSRTVYGTQYF
TGTGCCAGCAGCCGGACTGTTTATGGGACCCAGTACTTC
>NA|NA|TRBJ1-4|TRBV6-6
CASSFRGEKLFF
TGTGCCAGCAGTTTCCGCGGGGAAAAACTGTTTTTT
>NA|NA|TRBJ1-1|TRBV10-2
CASSDPRRVPEAFF
TGCGCCAGCAGTGACCCCCGCCGCGTGCCTGAAGCTTTCTTT
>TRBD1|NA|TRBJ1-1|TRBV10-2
CANQQGRHTEAFF
TGCGCCAACCAACAGGGGCGGCACACTGAAGCTTTCTTT
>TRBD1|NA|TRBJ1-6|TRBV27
CASSLGYDRARIPLHF
TGTGCCAGCAGTTTAGGCTACGACAGGGCCCGCATTCCCCTCCACTTT
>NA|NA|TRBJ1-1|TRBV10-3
CATTLQGKETEAFF
TGTGCCACCACTTTACAGGGTAAAGAGACTGAAGCTTTCTTT
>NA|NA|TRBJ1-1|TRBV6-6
CASSYSTKSPEAFF
TGTGCCAGCAGTTACTCGACGAAATCTCCTGAAGCTTTCTTT
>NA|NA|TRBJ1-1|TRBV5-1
CASSTGTMDTEAFF
TGCGCCAGCAGCACGGGGACAATGGACACTGAAGCTTTCTTT
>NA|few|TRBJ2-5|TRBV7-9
CASSGRPETQYF
TGTGCCAGCAGCGGGAGGCCAGAGACCCAGTACTTC
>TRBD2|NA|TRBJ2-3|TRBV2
CASTAAGATDTQYF
TGTGCCAGCACTGCAGCGGGGGCCACAGATACGCAGTATTTT
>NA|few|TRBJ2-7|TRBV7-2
CASGRQQGSYEQYF
TGTGCCAGCGGACGTCAACAGGGATCCTACGAGCAGTACTTC
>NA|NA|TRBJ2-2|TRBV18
CASSPQWANTGELFF
TGTGCCAGCTCACCACAGTGGGCCAACACCGGGGAGCTGTTTTTT
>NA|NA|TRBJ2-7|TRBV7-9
CASSPDGLGIEQYF
TGTGCCAGCAGCCCAGACGGTTTAGGGATCGAGCAGTACTTC
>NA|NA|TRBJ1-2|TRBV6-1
CASSEEDWGYGYTF
TGTGCCAGCAGTGAAGAGGACTGGGGCTATGGCTACACCTTC
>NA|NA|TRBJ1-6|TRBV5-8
CASRYSYNSPLHF
TGTGCCAGCCGGTACTCCTATAATTCACCCCTCCACTTT
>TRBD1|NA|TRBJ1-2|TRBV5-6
CASSRTGQELYGYTF
TGTGCCAGCAGCCGAACGGGACAGGAGTTATATGGCTACACCTTC
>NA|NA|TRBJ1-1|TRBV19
CASSGIMNTEAFF
TGTGCCAGTAGCGGAATAATGAACACTGAAGCTTTCTTT
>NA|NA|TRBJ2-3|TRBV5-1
CASSPWGPDRRYF
TGCGCCAGCAGCCCATGGGGCCCCGACCGTAGGTATTTT
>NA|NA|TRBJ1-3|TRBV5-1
CASSLEVGGGPGNTIYF
TGCGCCAGCAGCTTGGAGGTCGGTGGAGGTCCTGGAAACACCATATATTTT
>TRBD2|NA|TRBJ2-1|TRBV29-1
CSVSGGAAWEQFF
TGCAGCGTTTCGGGAGGGGCCGCATGGGAGCAGTTCTTC
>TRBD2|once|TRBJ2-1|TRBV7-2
CASSLSGGYNEQFF
TGTGCCAGCAGCTTGAGCGGGGGCTACAATGAGCAGTTCTTC
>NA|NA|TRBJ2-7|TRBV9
CASSPRTGTYEQYF
TGTGCCAGCAGCCCGAGGACGGGCACCTACGAGCAGTACTTC